This T cell receptor beta chain emerged from a study of cytomegalovirus exposure and HLA in healthy donors. Study context: Approximately 80 million unique TCRs from HLA-typed donors were held in an early data release. General study findings and limits: A highly shared variant cluster was judged a likely technical artifact. Earlier results showed most TCR beta V segments being productive about 87% or about 30% of the time. Per published reports, the classifier diagnosed cytomegalovirus status with high specificity and sensitivity.

The CDR3 is made up of 14 amino acids. The germline V gene has CDR1 SGHAT and CDR2 FQDESV (reference sequence). V lost 5 bases, J lost 3 bases, and 10 bases lay in between. This clone was detected only a few times. What it recognizes is unknown. Amplification used 60 Vbeta primers and 13 Jbeta primers. TCRdb keeps only in-frame clones here, not all; method: immunoSEQ multiplex PCR. Of under 200,000 clones listed, about 80% are singletons. Material: PBMCs. This sequence originates from a woman aged 45-65 years in good health and CMV-seropositive. The J gene is TRBJ2-2, the V gene TRBV11-1; D is possibly TRBD1 (6 bases). The CDR3 protein is CASSTTGHTGELFF. The DNA for the CDR3 is TGTGCCAGCAGCACCACAGGGCACACCGGGGAGCTGTTTTTT.